This TCR beta chain came from a study of shared clonotypes between healthy human individuals (TCRdb year 2020). For the study in its entirety: A couple of women and three men aged 18 to 49 years were included in the cohort. For each donor, three plates each were used for CD4 naive and CD4 memory, two plates were used for CD8 naive, and one plate was used for CD8 memory. To estimate repertoire size and how much clonotype sharing occurs between individuals, the study deeply sequenced the blood TCR repertoires of roughly 5 healthy adults. Libraries were prepared and TCR repertoires were sequenced by different laboratories using diverse techniques, in order to increase sequencing depth and limit assay-specific biases. Leukapheresis yielded between about 0.8 and 9.5 billion PBMCs per donor.

Using the deep immunoSEQ assay, TCR CDR3 regions were amplified from genomic DNA by multiplex PCR. Extracted genomic DNA from each cell subset was spread evenly across all wells of several immunoSEQ 96-well plates, with each plate serving as a replicate. For sorted subsets, each replicate PCR was loaded with 200 ng genomic DNA, equivalent to 25,000 to 35,000 T cell genomes. Purified libraries were quantified with a Qubit 3.0 fluorometer, sized on a Bioanalyzer 2100, and re-quantified with the KAPA Library Quantification kit. Every immunoSEQ 96-well plate was sequenced on a dedicated single-read 150-cycle Illumina NextSeq 550 flow cell. Concerning the study's data processing: Because the immunoSEQ output held only junctional sequences and lacked quality scores, the filtering could not match the filtering applied to full-length reads. To assign V/J genes and CDR3, sequences were annotated against IMGT germline references using PyIR, a Python wrapper for IgBLAST v1.9. Any read was removed if the V/J assignment was weak (E-value above 1e-6), the CDR3 was missing, or the read contained stop codons, out-of-frame junctions, or ambiguous translated residues. A V3J clonotype was defined by an identical inferred V gene, J gene, and CDR3 amino acid sequence. Percentage overlap between repertoires was computed as shared unique clonotypes divided by the size of the smaller repertoire. Repertoire richness was assessed with RTK rarefaction, the Chao1 estimator, and Recon v2.1 estimates of unobserved clonotypes. Generation probabilities were computed with OLGA for all TCRbeta clonotypes obtained by the gDNA method from several donors. The source is immuneACCESS, and TCRdb retained only in-frame sequences with V and J called. Part of the clones is not carried over; for the studies checked, unresolved V genes explain less than half of this, and the remainder is unexplained. V, J and clone size are those of that table, while D and trimming were read from the DNA. For this sample the table gives 500,000 or so clones, of which about 96% were detected only once. The ten largest clones take up 0.05% to 0.07% of the sample.

General findings and caveats noted by the study authors: Because the study included a small number of donors, the genetic and exposure-history diversity represented was limited. Incomplete sequencing was indicated by rarefaction of sorted-subset datasets, despite the large sequencing depth. Sharing across several donors was observed for approximately 5% of naive CD4, about 4% of naive CD8, over 2% of memory CD4, and around 0.4% of memory CD8 clonotypes. Naive subsets generally had larger estimated clonotype richness than memory subsets. Pairwise subsampling indicated that sequencing depth was expected to affect the degree of clonotype sharing among donors. Compared with non-shared clonotypes, the clonotypes found in all four sorted-subset donors had higher generation probabilities. Sampling was restricted to blood, and TCR repertoires in tissues likely differ from the TCR repertoires found in blood.

There are 15 amino acids in the CDR3, from cysteine to phenylalanine inclusive. Only the CDR3 DNA is retained, 45 bases long and in frame from the first base. V and J are trimmed by 6 bases and 3 bases, and the gene matches miss 10 bases of the junction. CDR1 LNHDA and CDR2 SQIVND were looked up in the germline V gene (reference sequence). Donors were healthy HIV-negative adults with no recently reported acute infections or vaccinations. Only Caucasian adults living in Nashville, Tennessee, USA were represented among the donors. CD4+ T cells were enriched by magnetic negative selection, after which naive cells were positively selected on CD45RA and the negative fraction was taken as the memory subset. After blood collection by leukapheresis, PBMCs were isolated using Ficoll-Histopaque density gradient centrifugation and then cryopreserved in the vapor phase of liquid nitrogen. Analytical flow cytometry was used to check the purity and quantity of every magnetically sorted T cell population. Each sorted fraction had its genomic DNA isolated and then quantified by UV absorbance on a Nanodrop 2000c.

As for this clone: The specificity of this receptor is unknown. No qualities accompany the bases; no much larger clone lies one base away.

This clonotype originated in a woman between 25 and 40 years old in good health. The V and J segments used are TRBV19 and TRBJ1-1; 7 central bases correspond to TRBD1. Sequences were obtained from naive CD4+ T cells sorted from blood. The cell subset or site label, as the study defines it: CD45RA+ positively selected. The CDR3 protein: CASRDRRLLDTEAFF. The DNA sequence is given as TGTGCCAGTAGGGACAGGAGATTATTGGACACTGAAGCTTTCTTT.